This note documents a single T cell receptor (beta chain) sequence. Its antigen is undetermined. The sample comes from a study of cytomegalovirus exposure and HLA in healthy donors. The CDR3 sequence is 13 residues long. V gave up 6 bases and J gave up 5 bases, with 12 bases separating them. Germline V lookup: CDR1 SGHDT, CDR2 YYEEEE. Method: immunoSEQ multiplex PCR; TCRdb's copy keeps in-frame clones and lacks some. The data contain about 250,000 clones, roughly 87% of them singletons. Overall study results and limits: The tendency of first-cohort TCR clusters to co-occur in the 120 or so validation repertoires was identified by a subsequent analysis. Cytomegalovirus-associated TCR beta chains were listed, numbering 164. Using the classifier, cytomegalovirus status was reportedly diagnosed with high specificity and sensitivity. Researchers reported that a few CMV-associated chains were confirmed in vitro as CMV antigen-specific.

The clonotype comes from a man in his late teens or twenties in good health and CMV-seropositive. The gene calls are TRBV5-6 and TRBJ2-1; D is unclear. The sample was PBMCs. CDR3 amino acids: CASKRASHNEQFF. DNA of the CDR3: TGTGCCAGCAAGCGAGCGAGCCACAATGAGCAGTTCTTC.